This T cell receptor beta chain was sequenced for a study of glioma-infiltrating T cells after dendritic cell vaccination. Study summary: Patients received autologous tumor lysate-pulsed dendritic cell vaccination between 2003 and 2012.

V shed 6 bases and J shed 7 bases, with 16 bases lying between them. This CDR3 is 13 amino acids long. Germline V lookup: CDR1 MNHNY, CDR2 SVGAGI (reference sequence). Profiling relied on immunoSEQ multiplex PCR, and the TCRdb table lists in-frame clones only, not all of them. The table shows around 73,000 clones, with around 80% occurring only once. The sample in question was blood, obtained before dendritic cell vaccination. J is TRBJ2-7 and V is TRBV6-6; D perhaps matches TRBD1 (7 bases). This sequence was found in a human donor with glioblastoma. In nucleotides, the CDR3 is TGTGCCAGCAGCCAGGGGGGTCCGCGAGAGCAGTACTTC. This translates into CASSQGGPREQYF.